The clone carrying this TCR beta chain was detected a few times. The sample comes from a study of beta chain features in type 1 diabetes. Of the isolated RNA, all was reverse transcribed, and so the sequenced material was expressed TCRB transcripts. There were 3.5 million or so reads on average in the naive, central memory and regulatory T cell samples. Profiled with immunoSEQ multiplex PCR; TCRdb holds only in-frame clones, not every one. The sample consists of 400,000 to 500,000 clones, approximately 15% of them appearing once. The sequenced sample was naive CD4+ T cells from blood. This clonotype originated in a man in his thirties or forties in good health.

The CDR3 sequence is CASSPLAGPYEQYV. Here the CDR3 DNA reads TGTGCCAGCAGCCCACTAGCGGGGCCTTACGAGCAGTACGTC. The chain combines TRBV7-2 with TRBJ2-7; TRBD2 aligns across 10 bases. J gave up 4 bases and V 5 bases, and 5 bases lay outside the gene matches. Germline assignment: CDR1 SGHTA and CDR2 FQGNSA. The CDR3 is made up of 14 amino acids.